The rows below give T cell receptor beta chains drawn from one sample of a study of blood T cell repertoires in COVID-19. TCRdb keeps only in-frame clones here, not all; method: immunoSEQ multiplex PCR. Of approximately 200,000 clones listed, 88% were seen once; the top ten hold about 4%. The source material was PBMCs or T cells enriched from blood (not recorded which). These receptors all stem from a woman aged 25 to 39 who had been exposed to COVID-19. Each CDR3 is given with its conserved first and last residue. D genes are given only for firm matches. A row's size may be missing; if present it is once, few, many or a size class.

v_gene: TRBV9; j_gene: TRBJ2-3; abundance: -; d_gene: -; CDR3nt: TGTGCCAGCAGCGTAGGGGGGGTTAGAGATACGCAGTATTTT; CDR3aa: CASSVGGVRDTQYF
v_gene: TRBV4-2; j_gene: TRBJ1-2; abundance: -; d_gene: TRBD1; CDR3nt: TGTGCCAGCAGCCACTCGGGACAGAACTATGGCTACACCTTC; CDR3aa: CASSHSGQNYGYTF
v_gene: TRBV18; j_gene: TRBJ2-5; abundance: few; d_gene: TRBD1; CDR3nt: TGTGCCAGCTCACAGGACAGGGGTGGAGAGACCCAGTACTTC; CDR3aa: CASSQDRGGETQYF
v_gene: TRBV4-2; j_gene: TRBJ2-7; abundance: -; d_gene: -; CDR3nt: TGTGCCAGCAGCCCCGCGGGGGCGAACCTCTACGAGCAGTACTTC; CDR3aa: CASSPAGANLYEQYF
v_gene: TRBV12-5; j_gene: TRBJ2-7; abundance: -; d_gene: -; CDR3nt: TGTGCTAGTGGTTTGCTCCGGGAGTGGGGGACGGGTCCCTACGAGCAGTACTTC; CDR3aa: CASGLLREWGTGPYEQYF
v_gene: TRBV3-1/TRBV3-2; j_gene: TRBJ2-1; abundance: -; d_gene: -; CDR3nt: TGTGCCAGCAGCCACCCCCCTTTGGGGGAGGTAGGTGATCGGGACAATGAGCAGTTCTTC; CDR3aa: CASSHPPLGEVGDRDNEQFF
v_gene: TRBV5-4; j_gene: TRBJ1-2; abundance: -; d_gene: -; CDR3nt: TGTGCCAGCAGCTCCCTTTACCGCGACAGCACTAACTATGGCTACACCTTC; CDR3aa: CASSSLYRDSTNYGYTF
v_gene: TRBV5-1; j_gene: TRBJ1-1; abundance: -; d_gene: TRBD1; CDR3nt: TGCGCCAGCAGCTTTCAAGGGACAGGGGACGGTGAAGCTTTCTTT; CDR3aa: CASSFQGTGDGEAFF
v_gene: TRBV11-2; j_gene: TRBJ1-2; abundance: -; d_gene: TRBD1; CDR3nt: TGTGCCAGCAGTGAACCGGGACAGTCGTCTGGCTACACCTTC; CDR3aa: CASSEPGQSSGYTF
v_gene: TRBV6-5; j_gene: TRBJ2-5; abundance: once; d_gene: -; CDR3nt: TGTGCCAGCAGTTATCTGAGATCCGAGACCCAGTACTTC; CDR3aa: CASSYLRSETQYF
v_gene: TRBV9; j_gene: TRBJ2-6; abundance: -; d_gene: TRBD1; CDR3nt: TGTGCCAGCAGCATCGGACAGGCCTCTGGGGCCAACGTCCTGACTTTC; CDR3aa: CASSIGQASGANVLTF
v_gene: TRBV15; j_gene: TRBJ2-1; abundance: -; d_gene: TRBD2; CDR3nt: TGTGCCACCAGCAGTAGCGGGACGTCTACTCACAATGAGCAGTTCTTC; CDR3aa: CATSSSGTSTHNEQFF
v_gene: TRBV10-3; j_gene: TRBJ2-1; abundance: -; d_gene: TRBD2; CDR3nt: TGTGCCAGCCGACTAGCTGGGGAGAACAATGAGCAGTTCTTC; CDR3aa: CASRLAGENNEQFF
v_gene: TRBV10-1; j_gene: TRBJ2-2; abundance: -; d_gene: -; CDR3nt: TGCGCCAGCAGCACTAGGAGTTCCACCGGGGAGCTGTTTTTT; CDR3aa: CASSTRSSTGELFF
v_gene: TRBV6-2/TRBV6-3; j_gene: TRBJ1-5; abundance: -; d_gene: -; CDR3nt: TGTGCCAGCAGTTACCACAATGACAGGAACAATCAGCCCCAGCATTTT; CDR3aa: CASSYHNDRNNQPQHF
v_gene: TRBV29-1; j_gene: TRBJ2-5; abundance: -; d_gene: -; CDR3nt: TGCAGCGTTGAAGATCAGGGAAGATGGCCCGAGACCCAGTACTTC; CDR3aa: CSVEDQGRWPETQYF
v_gene: TRBV30; j_gene: TRBJ1-6; abundance: few; d_gene: TRBD1; CDR3nt: TGTGCCTGGAGTGTACTGCAGGCAGGGGGCTTCGGTAATTCACCCCTCCACTTT; CDR3aa: CAWSVLQAGGFGNSPLHF
v_gene: TRBV5-1; j_gene: TRBJ1-1; abundance: -; d_gene: -; CDR3nt: TGCGCCAGCAGAACTCGGGGGGCCCAAGCTTTCTTT; CDR3aa: CASRTRGAQAFF
v_gene: TRBV5-4; j_gene: TRBJ1-1; abundance: -; d_gene: -; CDR3nt: TGTGCCAGCAGGTTCCAGGGAGGGAACACTGAAGCTTTCTTT; CDR3aa: CASRFQGGNTEAFF
v_gene: TRBV6-5; j_gene: TRBJ2-1; abundance: -; d_gene: TRBD2; CDR3nt: TGTGCCAGCAGTTCCTCGGGACTAGCGATCTATGAGCAGTTCTTC; CDR3aa: CASSSSGLAIYEQFF
v_gene: TRBV6-6; j_gene: TRBJ1-4; abundance: -; d_gene: -; CDR3nt: TGTGCCAGCAGTTACTCCACGTCAGGAGAAAAACTGTTTTTT; CDR3aa: CASSYSTSGEKLFF
v_gene: TRBV30; j_gene: TRBJ2-5; abundance: -; d_gene: -; CDR3nt: TGTGCCTGGAGTCCGGGACTCACACAAGAGACCCAGTACTTC; CDR3aa: CAWSPGLTQETQYF
v_gene: TRBV4-1; j_gene: TRBJ2-3; abundance: -; d_gene: TRBD2; CDR3nt: TGCGCCAGCAGCCAAGATCAACTAGCGACAGATACGCAGTATTTT; CDR3aa: CASSQDQLATDTQYF
v_gene: TRBV10-1; j_gene: TRBJ1-2; abundance: -; d_gene: TRBD1; CDR3nt: TGCGCCAGCAGTATCGACAGGGCCTATGGCTACACCTTC; CDR3aa: CASSIDRAYGYTF
v_gene: TRBV10-3; j_gene: TRBJ1-5; abundance: -; d_gene: -; CDR3nt: TGTGCCATCAGTGACCCGAGATTGGGTTCTGAGGGCAATCAGCCCCAGCATTTT; CDR3aa: CAISDPRLGSEGNQPQHF
v_gene: TRBV5-4; j_gene: TRBJ2-7; abundance: -; d_gene: TRBD1; CDR3nt: TGTGCCAGCAGCTTGAGACAGGGGAGGTACGAGCAGTACTTC; CDR3aa: CASSLRQGRYEQYF
v_gene: TRBV6-5; j_gene: TRBJ2-1; abundance: once; d_gene: -; CDR3nt: TGTGCCAGCAGTTACGGACTCTACAATGAGCAGTTCTTC; CDR3aa: CASSYGLYNEQFF
v_gene: TRBV25-1; j_gene: TRBJ1-1; abundance: -; d_gene: -; CDR3nt: TGTGCCAGCACTCGGGGGGCGAACACTGAAGCTTTCTTT; CDR3aa: CASTRGANTEAFF
v_gene: TRBV30; j_gene: TRBJ1-3; abundance: -; d_gene: -; CDR3nt: TGTGCCTGGAGTTTCAGCTCTGGAAACACCATATATTTT; CDR3aa: CAWSFSSGNTIYF
v_gene: TRBV29-1; j_gene: TRBJ1-3; abundance: once; d_gene: -; CDR3nt: TGCAGCGTTGAAGATCAGGGGAGAGCTGGAAACACCATATATTTT; CDR3aa: CSVEDQGRAGNTIYF
v_gene: TRBV15; j_gene: TRBJ2-7; abundance: -; d_gene: -; CDR3nt: TGTGCCACCAGCAGAGAGCCAGGGTCCGAGCAGTACTTC; CDR3aa: CATSREPGSEQYF
v_gene: TRBV29-1; j_gene: TRBJ2-1; abundance: -; d_gene: -; CDR3nt: TGCAGCGCCCTTGGGCCGGGATACAATGAGCAGTTCTTC; CDR3aa: CSALGPGYNEQFF
v_gene: TRBV5-5; j_gene: TRBJ1-5; abundance: -; d_gene: TRBD1; CDR3nt: TGTGCCAGCAGCGCGAAGTTTTTGGACAGGGTGGAAAATCAGCCCCAGCATTTT; CDR3aa: CASSAKFLDRVENQPQHF
v_gene: TRBV4-1; j_gene: TRBJ1-5; abundance: -; d_gene: -; CDR3nt: TGCGCCAGCAGCCAAGATTGGGGCAGTCAGCCCCAGCATTTT; CDR3aa: CASSQDWGSQPQHF
v_gene: TRBV13; j_gene: TRBJ2-1; abundance: -; d_gene: -; CDR3nt: TGTGCCAGCAGCTTAGGGGGGAGCTACAATGAGCAGTTCTTC; CDR3aa: CASSLGGSYNEQFF
v_gene: TRBV14; j_gene: TRBJ1-2; abundance: -; d_gene: -; CDR3nt: TGTGCCAGCAGCCAACTACGTGTTTCCCCCTATGGCTACACCTTC; CDR3aa: CASSQLRVSPYGYTF
v_gene: TRBV19; j_gene: TRBJ2-4; abundance: once; d_gene: -; CDR3nt: TGTGCCAGTAGCCCCCTTGCCCGGGACTTCGGAAGAAACATTCAGTACTTC; CDR3aa: CASSPLARDFGRNIQYF
v_gene: TRBV9; j_gene: TRBJ2-1; abundance: -; d_gene: -; CDR3nt: TGTGCCAGCAGCGTAGTTCCAGGGGGGAATGAGCAGTTCTTC; CDR3aa: CASSVVPGGNEQFF
v_gene: TRBV5-8; j_gene: TRBJ2-7; abundance: -; d_gene: -; CDR3nt: TGTGCCAGCAGCTTTTATAGGGGGAATAACTACGAGCAGTACTTC; CDR3aa: CASSFYRGNNYEQYF
v_gene: TRBV30; j_gene: TRBJ1-1; abundance: -; d_gene: TRBD1; CDR3nt: TGTGCCTGGAGCGCCCTGGGACAGGTCCCTGAAGCTTTCTTT; CDR3aa: CAWSALGQVPEAFF
v_gene: TRBV12-3/TRBV12-4; j_gene: TRBJ1-2; abundance: -; d_gene: TRBD1; CDR3nt: TGTGCCAGCAGTCCAGACAGGGTGGGAGGCTACACCTTC; CDR3aa: CASSPDRVGGYTF
v_gene: TRBV2; j_gene: TRBJ2-1; abundance: -; d_gene: TRBD2; CDR3nt: TGTGCCAGCAGCATAGCGGGAGGAGACTACAATGAGCAGTTCTTC; CDR3aa: CASSIAGGDYNEQFF
v_gene: TRBV7-9; j_gene: TRBJ1-3; abundance: -; d_gene: -; CDR3nt: TGTGCCAGCAGCTCCGGTGACGGGACATTTGGAAACACCATATATTTT; CDR3aa: CASSSGDGTFGNTIYF
v_gene: TRBV9; j_gene: TRBJ2-4; abundance: -; d_gene: -; CDR3nt: TGTGCCAGCAGCGTAGGCGGCAGTTTAAACATTCAGTACTTC; CDR3aa: CASSVGGSLNIQYF
v_gene: TRBV11-2; j_gene: TRBJ2-3; abundance: once; d_gene: TRBD2; CDR3nt: TGTGCCAGCAGCTTAGATCGGGGGACTAGCGGGACTAACACAGATACGCAGTATTTT; CDR3aa: CASSLDRGTSGTNTDTQYF
v_gene: TRBV7-9; j_gene: TRBJ2-1; abundance: -; d_gene: TRBD2; CDR3nt: TGTGCCAGCAGCTGGGGGCTAGCGGGAGCGGATGAGCAGTTCTTC; CDR3aa: CASSWGLAGADEQFF
v_gene: TRBV4-2; j_gene: TRBJ1-1; abundance: -; d_gene: TRBD1; CDR3nt: TGTGCCAGCAGCCAAGATCTTGGCGACAGGGGCACTGAAGCTTTCTTT; CDR3aa: CASSQDLGDRGTEAFF
v_gene: TRBV27; j_gene: TRBJ2-7; abundance: -; d_gene: TRBD2; CDR3nt: TGTGCCAGCAGTCAAGGGACTAGGGCCTCCGAGCAGTACTTC; CDR3aa: CASSQGTRASEQYF
v_gene: TRBV7-6; j_gene: TRBJ2-3; abundance: -; d_gene: -; CDR3nt: TGTGCCAGCAGCGAGAGACTAGGATACACAGATACGCAGTATTTT; CDR3aa: CASSERLGYTDTQYF